Only a few counts were recorded for the clone carrying this TCR beta chain. Its antigen is not identified. The CDR3 consists of 16 residues. Per germline, CDR1 DFQATT and CDR2 SNEGSKA (reference sequence). Trimming stripped 0 bases from V and 3 bases from J, with 14 bases between. The sample is drawn from a study of T cells after yellow fever vaccination. Overall study results and limits: FACS-sorted repertoires could harbor abundant contaminating bulk-population clonotypes. A secondary response was less intense yet reached its peak sooner, at day 5 versus 15.

Via MiXCR, TCRdb re-called the 5' RACE reads, giving one row per CDR3 protein. In the table there are 250,000 to 400,000 distinct CDR3 sequences, over 3.5% of which are singletons. This clonotype was sampled from a man younger than 35 who received the YFV17D yellow fever vaccine. V usage is TRBV20-1 and J usage is TRBJ1-4; D unresolved. Here the sequenced sample was PBMCs, taken 5 days after the yellow fever booster vaccination. CDR3 DNA sequence: TGCAGTGCTAGAGATCGCCGAGGAGGCTCTAATGAAAAACTGTTTTTT. It specifies CSARDRRGGSNEKLFF.